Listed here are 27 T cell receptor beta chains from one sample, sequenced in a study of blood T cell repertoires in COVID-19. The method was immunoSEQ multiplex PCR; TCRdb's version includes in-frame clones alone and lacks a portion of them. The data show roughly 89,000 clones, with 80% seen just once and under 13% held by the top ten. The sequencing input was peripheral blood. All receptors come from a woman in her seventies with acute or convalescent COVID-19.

In DNA, the CDR3 is TGCAGCGTTATAGCGGGGGGAGAGACCCAGTACTTC. Its protein product is CSVIAGGETQYF. This chain links TRBV29-1 with TRBJ2-5; 10 bases fit TRBD2. This CDR3 is built from 12 residues. V lost 5 bases and J lost 4; bases outside the gene matches: 1. Germline V CDR1 and CDR2: SQVTM, ANQGSEA.

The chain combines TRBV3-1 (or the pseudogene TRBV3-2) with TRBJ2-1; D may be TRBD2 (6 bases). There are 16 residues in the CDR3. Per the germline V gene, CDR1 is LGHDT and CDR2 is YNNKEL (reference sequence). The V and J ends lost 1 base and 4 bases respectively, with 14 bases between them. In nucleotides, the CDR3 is TGTGCCAGCAGCCAAGCGGTCGGGAGTGGGTACAATGAGCAGTTCTTC. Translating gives CASSQAVGSGYNEQFF.

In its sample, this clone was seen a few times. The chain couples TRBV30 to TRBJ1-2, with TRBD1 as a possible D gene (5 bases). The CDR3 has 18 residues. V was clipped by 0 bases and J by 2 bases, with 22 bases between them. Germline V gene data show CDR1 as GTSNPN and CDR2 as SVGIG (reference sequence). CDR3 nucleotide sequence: TGTGCCTGGAGTGTACTCCCCCCTAGGGGAAGCCTCAACTATGGCTACACCTTC. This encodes CAWSVLPPRGSLNYGYTF.

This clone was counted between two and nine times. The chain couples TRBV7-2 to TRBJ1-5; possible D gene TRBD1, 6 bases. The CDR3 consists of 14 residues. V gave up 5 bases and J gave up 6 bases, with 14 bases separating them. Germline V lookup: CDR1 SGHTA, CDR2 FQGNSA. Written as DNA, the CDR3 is TGTGCCAGCAGCGCAGCGGGGGCGGTTCAGCCCCAGCATTTT. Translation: CASSAAGAVQPQHF.

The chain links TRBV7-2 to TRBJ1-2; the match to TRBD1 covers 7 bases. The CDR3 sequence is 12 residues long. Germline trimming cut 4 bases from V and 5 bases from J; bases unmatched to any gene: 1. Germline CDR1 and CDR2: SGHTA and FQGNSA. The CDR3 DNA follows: TGTGCCAGCAGCTCGACAGGGTATGGCTACACCTTC. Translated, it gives CASSSTGYGYTF.

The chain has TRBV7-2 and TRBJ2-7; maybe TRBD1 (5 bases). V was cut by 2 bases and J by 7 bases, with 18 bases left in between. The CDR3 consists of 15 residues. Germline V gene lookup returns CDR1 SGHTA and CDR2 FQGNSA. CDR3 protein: CASSLSSAGLGEQYF. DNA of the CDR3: TGTGCCAGCAGCTTAAGCTCGGCAGGGTTAGGGGAGCAGTACTTC.

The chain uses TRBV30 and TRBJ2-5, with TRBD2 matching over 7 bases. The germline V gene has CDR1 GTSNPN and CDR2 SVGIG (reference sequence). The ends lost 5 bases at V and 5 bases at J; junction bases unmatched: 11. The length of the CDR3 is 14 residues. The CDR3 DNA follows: TGTGCCTGGCGTGGGGCCGGGGGGACGGAGACCCAGTACTTC. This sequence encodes CAWRGAGGTETQYF.

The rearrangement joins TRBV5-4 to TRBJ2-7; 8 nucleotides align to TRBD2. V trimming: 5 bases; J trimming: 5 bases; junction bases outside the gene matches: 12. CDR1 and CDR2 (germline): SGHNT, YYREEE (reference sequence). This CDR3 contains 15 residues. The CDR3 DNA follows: TGTGCCAGCAGACCAATCGGGGGGGCCAGGGACGAGCAGTACTTC. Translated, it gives CASRPIGGARDEQYF.

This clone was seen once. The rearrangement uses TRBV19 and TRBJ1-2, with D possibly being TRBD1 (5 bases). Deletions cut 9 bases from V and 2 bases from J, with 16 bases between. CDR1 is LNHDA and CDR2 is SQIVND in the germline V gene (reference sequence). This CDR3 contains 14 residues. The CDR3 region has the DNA TGTGCCAGCCACCAGGGATTTCCCAACTATGGCTACACCTTC. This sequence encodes CASHQGFPNYGYTF.

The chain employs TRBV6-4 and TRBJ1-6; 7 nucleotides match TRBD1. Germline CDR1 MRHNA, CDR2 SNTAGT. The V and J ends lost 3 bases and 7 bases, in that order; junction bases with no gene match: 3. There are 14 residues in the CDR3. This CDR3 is CASSDGQVNSPLHF. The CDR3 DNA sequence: TGTGCCAGCAGTGATGGACAGGTAAATTCACCCCTCCACTTT.

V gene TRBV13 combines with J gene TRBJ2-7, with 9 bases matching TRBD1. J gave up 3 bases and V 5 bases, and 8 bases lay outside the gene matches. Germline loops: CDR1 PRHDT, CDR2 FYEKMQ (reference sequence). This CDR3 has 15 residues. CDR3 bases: TGTGCCAGCAGCCCCACCGGGACAGGGATCTACGAGCAGTACTTC. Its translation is CASSPTGTGIYEQYF.

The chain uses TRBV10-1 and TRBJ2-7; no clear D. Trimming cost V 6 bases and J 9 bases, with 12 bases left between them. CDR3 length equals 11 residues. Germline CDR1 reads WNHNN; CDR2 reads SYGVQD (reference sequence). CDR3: CASRGWAGQYF. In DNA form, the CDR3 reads TGCGCCAGCAGGGGTTGGGCCGGGCAGTACTTC.

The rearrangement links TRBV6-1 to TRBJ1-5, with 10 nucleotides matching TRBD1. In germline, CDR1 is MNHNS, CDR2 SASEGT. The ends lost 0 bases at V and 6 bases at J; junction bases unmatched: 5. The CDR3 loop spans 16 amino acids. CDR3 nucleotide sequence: TGTGCCAGCAGTGAAGCAAGGACAGGGGGAAGTCAGCCCCAGCATTTT. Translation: CASSEARTGGSQPQHF.

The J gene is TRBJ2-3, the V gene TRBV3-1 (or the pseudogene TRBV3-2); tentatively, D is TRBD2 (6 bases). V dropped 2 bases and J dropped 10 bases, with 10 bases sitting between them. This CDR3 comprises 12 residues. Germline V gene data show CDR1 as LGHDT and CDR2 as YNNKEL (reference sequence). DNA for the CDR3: TGTGCCAGCAGCCAATCCGGGACTTCGCAGTATTTT. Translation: CASSQSGTSQYF.

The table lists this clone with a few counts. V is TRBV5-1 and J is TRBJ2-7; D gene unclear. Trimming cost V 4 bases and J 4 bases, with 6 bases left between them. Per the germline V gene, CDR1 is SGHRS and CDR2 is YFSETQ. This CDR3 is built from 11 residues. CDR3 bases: TGCGCCAGCAGCAACTTATACGAGCAGTACTTC. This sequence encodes CASSNLYEQYF.

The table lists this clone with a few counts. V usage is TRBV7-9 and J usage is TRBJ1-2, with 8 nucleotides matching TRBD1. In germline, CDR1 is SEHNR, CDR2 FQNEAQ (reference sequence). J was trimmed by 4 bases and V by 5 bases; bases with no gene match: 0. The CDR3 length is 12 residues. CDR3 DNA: TGTGCCAGCAGCCAGGGGGCCTATGGCTACACCTTC. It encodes CASSQGAYGYTF.

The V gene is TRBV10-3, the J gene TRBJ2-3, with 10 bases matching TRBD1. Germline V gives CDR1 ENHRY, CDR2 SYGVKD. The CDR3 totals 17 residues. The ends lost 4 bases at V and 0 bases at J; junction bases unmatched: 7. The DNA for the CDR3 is TGTGCCATCAGTGGGGACCGACAGGGGGCAAGCACAGATACGCAGTATTTT. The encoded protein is CAISGDRQGASTDTQYF.

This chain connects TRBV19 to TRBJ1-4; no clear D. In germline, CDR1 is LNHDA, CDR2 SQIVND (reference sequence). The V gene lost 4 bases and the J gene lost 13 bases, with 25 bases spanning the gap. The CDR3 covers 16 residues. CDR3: CASSSGRPQPPGILFF. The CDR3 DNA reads TGTGCCAGTAGTAGTGGACGCCCCCAGCCCCCGGGAATACTGTTTTTT.

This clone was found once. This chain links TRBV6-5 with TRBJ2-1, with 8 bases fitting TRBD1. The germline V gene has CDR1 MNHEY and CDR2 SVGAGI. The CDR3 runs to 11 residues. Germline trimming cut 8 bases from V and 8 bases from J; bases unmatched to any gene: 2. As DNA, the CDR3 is TGTGCCAGCCGGACAGGGTATGAGCAGTTCTTC. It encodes CASRTGYEQFF.

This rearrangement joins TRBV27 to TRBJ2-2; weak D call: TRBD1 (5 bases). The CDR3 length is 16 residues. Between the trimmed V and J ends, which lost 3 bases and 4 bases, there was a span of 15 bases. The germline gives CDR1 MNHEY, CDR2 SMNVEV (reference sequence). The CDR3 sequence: CASSFDGARVTGELFF. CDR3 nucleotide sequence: TGTGCCAGCAGTTTTGATGGGGCTAGGGTCACCGGGGAGCTGTTTTTT.

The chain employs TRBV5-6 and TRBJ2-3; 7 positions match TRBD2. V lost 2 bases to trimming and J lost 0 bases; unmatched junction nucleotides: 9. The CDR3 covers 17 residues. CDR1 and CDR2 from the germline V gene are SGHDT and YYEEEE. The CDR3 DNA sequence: TGTGCCAGCAGCTTCAGTTTGCTAGCGGTAAGCACAGATACGCAGTATTTT. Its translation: CASSFSLLAVSTDTQYF.

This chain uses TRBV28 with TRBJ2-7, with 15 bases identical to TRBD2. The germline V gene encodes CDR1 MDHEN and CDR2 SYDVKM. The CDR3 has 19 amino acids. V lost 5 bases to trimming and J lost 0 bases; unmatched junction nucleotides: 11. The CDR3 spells CASSRPGLAGGWPSYEQYF. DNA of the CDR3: TGTGCCAGCAGTCGACCGGGACTAGCGGGAGGTTGGCCCTCCTACGAGCAGTACTTC.

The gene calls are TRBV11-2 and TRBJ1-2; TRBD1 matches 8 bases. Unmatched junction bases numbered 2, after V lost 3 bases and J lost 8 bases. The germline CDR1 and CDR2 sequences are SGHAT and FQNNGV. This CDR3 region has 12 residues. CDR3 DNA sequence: TGTGCCAGCAGCTTCAGGGGGCACGGCTACACCTTC. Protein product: CASSFRGHGYTF.

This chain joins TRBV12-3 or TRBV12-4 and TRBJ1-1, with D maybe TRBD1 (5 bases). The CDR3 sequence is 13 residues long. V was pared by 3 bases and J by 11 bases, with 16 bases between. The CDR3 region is CASSFSAGGRAFF. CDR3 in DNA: TGTGCCAGCAGTTTCTCGGCCGGGGGACGGGCTTTCTTT.

CDR3 sequence (DNA): TGCGCCAGCAGCTTACAGGGGGCTAGGACTGAAGCTTTCTTT. It encodes CASSLQGARTEAFF. The chain couples TRBV5-1 to TRBJ1-1, with 9 bases that match TRBD1. The junction had 4 bases not matched to a gene; V was cut back by 2 bases and J by 5 bases. There are 14 residues in the CDR3. The V gene's germline CDR1 is SGHRS and CDR2 YFSETQ. The full variable domain, in which reference TRBV5-1 and TRBJ1-1 provide the parts outside the CDR3, is KAGVTQTPRYLIKTRGQQVTLSCSPISGHRSVSWYQQTPGQGLQFLFEYFSETQRNKGNFPGRFSGRQFSNSRSEMNVSTLELGDSALYLCASSLQGARTEAFFGQGTRLTVV.

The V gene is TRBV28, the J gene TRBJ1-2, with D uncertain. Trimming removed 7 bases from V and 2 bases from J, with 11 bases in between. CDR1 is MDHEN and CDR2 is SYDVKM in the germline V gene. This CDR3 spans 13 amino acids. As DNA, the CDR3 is TGTGCCAGCACCTTTAGAGGGAACTATGGCTACACCTTC. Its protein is CASTFRGNYGYTF.

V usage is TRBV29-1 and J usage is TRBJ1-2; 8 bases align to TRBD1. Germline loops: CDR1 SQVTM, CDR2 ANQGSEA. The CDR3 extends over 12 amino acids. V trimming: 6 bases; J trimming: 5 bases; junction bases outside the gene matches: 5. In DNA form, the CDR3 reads TGCAGCGTCCAAGGACAGGGTTATGGCTACACCTTC. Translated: CSVQGQGYGYTF.